The sequence of this T cell receptor (beta chain) was determined in a study of regulatory T cells in long-lasting Graves disease. Through Arm-PCR of CDR3 regions and iRepertoire HTBI primers, TCR beta libraries were built. TCRdb reprocessed the multiplex PCR reads via MiXCR and lists one record per CDR3 protein. The sample consists of some 370,000 distinct CDR3 sequences, around 21% of them appearing once. The time point denotes: persistent/refractory GD, antithyroid drugs over 5 years with positive TRAb. PBMC-derived RNA was used for the TCR library. V shed 3 bases and J shed 7 bases, with 12 bases lying between them. The CDR3 is 13 residues long.

The material sequenced was peripheral blood mononuclear cells (PBMCs), taken when the disease was refractory, from a patient treated with antithyroid drugs. The rearrangement links TRBV12-3 or TRBV12-4 to TRBJ2-5, with unresolved D. The sequence was collected from a female donor with Graves disease. This CDR3 reads CASSFHPDGTQYF. The DNA of the CDR3 is TGTGCCAGCAGTTTTCACCCAGATGGGACCCAGTACTTC.